This TCR beta chain was documented in a study of blood T cell repertoires in COVID-19 (dated by TCRdb to between 2020 and 2021). About the investigation overall: The collaborator samples originated in the United States, Italy and Spain and spanned the acute and convalescent phases of COVID-19. The prospective study material was composed of cDNA or gDNA derived from T cells, B-cell-depleted T cells, or PBMCs. The dataset comprised deeply sampled blood TCRbeta repertoires from subjects exposed to, actively infected with, or recovered from COVID-19. The repertoires were released in a freely available public database meant as a resource for research on the immune response to SARS-CoV-2. Samples were obtained from the ongoing ImmuneRACE study (first 160 participants) and from about 1,300 subjects provided by 6 global collaborators. The sample metadata nearly always contained a de-identified subject ID, COVID-19 status, age in years and sex. Where available, HLA class I and class II types were taken from metadata supplied by the sample provider and were not determined by assay-based typing. The full study reports these points: The amount of clinical and demographic metadata varied by source and participant and was provided uncurated.

Trimming at the junction amounts to 3 bases on V and 5 bases on J, and the germline ends lie 16 bases apart. Sequences LNHDA (CDR1) and SQIVND (CDR2) are obtained from the germline V gene (reference sequence). CDR3 length: 15 amino acids, cysteine to phenylalanine. Only CDR3 DNA remains: 45 bases, in frame from the first base. With respect to this clone: Its antigen remains undetermined. It has no much larger one-base neighbor in the sample; base qualities were not kept.

Collaborating institutions collected whole blood in K2EDTA tubes following their own protocols. For TCRbeta analysis, collaborator samples were shipped as frozen whole blood, as isolated PBMCs, or as DNA extracted from either sample type. TCRbeta CDR3 regions were amplified from genomic DNA using the immunoSEQ Assay, a bias-controlled multiplex PCR. Processing in the source paper ran as follows. Nucleated cell counts per sample were estimated from amplification of reference gene primers within the assay. To quantify the absolute abundance of each unique TCRbeta CDR3 rearrangement, sequence reads were collapsed and filtered. Productive Simpson clonality was computed per sample as the square root of Simpson's diversity index over productive rearrangements. In its TCRdb copy, this immuneACCESS table keeps in-frame sequences only and misses some clones. Where compared with another copy, unresolved V genes explain less than half of these, and the others have no known cause. The V and J calls and clone size were taken over from that table, and D and trimming were inferred from the DNA. The sample contains around 37,000 clones, more than 85% of them found a single time. 4.5% to 7% of the sample is held by the ten biggest clonotypes.

Specimen: peripheral blood. The sequence was collected from a woman aged 80 or over with acute or convalescent COVID-19. In this chain, TRBV19 is recombined with TRBJ1-1, with an unclear D gene assignment. This receptor carries the CDR3 CASSIQAVRGTEAFF. The bases are TGTGCCAGTAGTATTCAAGCGGTGCGAGGGACTGAAGCTTTCTTT.